Listed below are T cell receptor beta chains from one sample, sequenced in a study of blood T cell repertoires in COVID-19. Profiling relied on immunoSEQ multiplex PCR, and the TCRdb table lists in-frame clones only, not all of them. This table has 150,000 or so clones, roughly 83% appearing once. What was sequenced was peripheral blood. These receptors were collected from a woman aged 60-70 years with acute or convalescent COVID-19. CDR3s include the opening cysteine and the closing phenylalanine or tryptophan. The D gene is left open where the match is weak. Part of the rows lack a size; the others show once, few, many or a class for expanded clones.

j_call: TRBJ1-5
clone_size: NA
d_call: NA
v_call: TRBV19
cdr3_aa: CASSIPAGLNQPQHF
cdr3_nt: TGTGCCAGTAGTATTCCCGCAGGCCTCAATCAGCCCCAGCATTTT

j_call: TRBJ1-5
clone_size: NA
d_call: NA
v_call: TRBV6-1
cdr3_aa: CASSEAGQGNQPQHF
cdr3_nt: TGTGCCAGCAGTGAAGCGGGCCAGGGAAATCAGCCCCAGCATTTT

j_call: TRBJ2-5
clone_size: few
d_call: NA
v_call: TRBV10-1
cdr3_aa: CASRQGTETQYF
cdr3_nt: TGCGCCAGCAGACAGGGTACGGAGACCCAGTACTTC

j_call: TRBJ2-7
clone_size: NA
d_call: TRBD1
v_call: TRBV7-9
cdr3_aa: CASSLRDRGTYEQYF
cdr3_nt: TGTGCCAGCAGCCTCCGGGACAGGGGAACCTACGAGCAGTACTTC

j_call: TRBJ1-5
clone_size: NA
d_call: NA
v_call: TRBV30
cdr3_aa: CAWSPGLGNQPQHF
cdr3_nt: TGTGCCTGGAGTCCAGGGTTGGGCAATCAGCCCCAGCATTTT

j_call: TRBJ2-3
clone_size: NA
d_call: TRBD2
v_call: TRBV27
cdr3_aa: CASSSGTTTDTQYF
cdr3_nt: TGTGCCAGCAGTTCAGGGACTACCACAGATACGCAGTATTTT

j_call: TRBJ2-2
clone_size: NA
d_call: TRBD1
v_call: TRBV2
cdr3_aa: CASSEAGQGIGELFF
cdr3_nt: TGTGCCAGCAGTGAAGCGGGACAGGGGATCGGGGAGCTGTTTTTT

j_call: TRBJ2-7
clone_size: NA
d_call: TRBD1
v_call: TRBV29-1
cdr3_aa: CSVVTGTGFHEQYF
cdr3_nt: TGCAGCGTTGTGACCGGGACAGGGTTCCACGAGCAGTACTTC

j_call: TRBJ2-5
clone_size: NA
d_call: TRBD2
v_call: TRBV2
cdr3_aa: CASSPSGGGETQYF
cdr3_nt: TGTGCCAGCAGTCCTAGCGGGGGTGGGGAGACCCAGTACTTC

j_call: TRBJ2-1
clone_size: NA
d_call: NA
v_call: TRBV3-1/TRBV3-2
cdr3_aa: CASSQDRRDNEQFF
cdr3_nt: TGTGCCAGCAGCCAAGATAGGAGGGACAATGAGCAGTTCTTC

j_call: TRBJ1-5
clone_size: NA
d_call: NA
v_call: TRBV6-5
cdr3_aa: CASSHRQANNQPQHF
cdr3_nt: TGTGCCAGCAGCCACCGCCAGGCCAACAATCAGCCCCAGCATTTT

j_call: TRBJ2-1
clone_size: NA
d_call: NA
v_call: TRBV18
cdr3_aa: CASSQDSSYNEQFF
cdr3_nt: TGTGCCAGCTCACAAGACAGCTCCTACAATGAGCAGTTCTTC

j_call: TRBJ2-2
clone_size: NA
d_call: NA
v_call: TRBV29-1
cdr3_aa: CSVDTNTGELFF
cdr3_nt: TGCAGCGTGGACACGAACACCGGGGAGCTGTTTTTT

j_call: TRBJ1-2
clone_size: NA
d_call: NA
v_call: TRBV4-1
cdr3_aa: CASSQDFAGGRGYTF
cdr3_nt: TGCGCCAGCAGCCAAGATTTTGCGGGGGGAAGGGGCTACACCTTC

j_call: TRBJ2-1
clone_size: NA
d_call: NA
v_call: TRBV5-6
cdr3_aa: CASSSDRLKGNEQFF
cdr3_nt: TGTGCCAGCAGCTCCGACAGACTCAAGGGCAATGAGCAGTTCTTC

j_call: TRBJ1-3
clone_size: once
d_call: TRBD1
v_call: TRBV18
cdr3_aa: CASSPPGTGITGNTIYF
cdr3_nt: TGTGCCAGCTCACCACCCGGGACAGGGATAACTGGAAACACCATATATTTT

j_call: TRBJ1-2
clone_size: NA
d_call: TRBD1
v_call: TRBV18
cdr3_aa: CASSPEPGQVIYGYTF
cdr3_nt: TGTGCCAGCTCCCCGGAACCGGGACAGGTTATCTATGGCTACACCTTC

j_call: TRBJ1-1
clone_size: NA
d_call: TRBD1
v_call: TRBV7-9
cdr3_aa: CASSSGQGHTEAFF
cdr3_nt: TGTGCCAGCAGCTCAGGACAGGGGCATACTGAAGCTTTCTTT

j_call: TRBJ1-2
clone_size: NA
d_call: TRBD1
v_call: TRBV7-2
cdr3_aa: CASSYRDRGKINGYTF
cdr3_nt: TGTGCCAGCAGCTACCGGGACAGGGGGAAAATCAATGGCTACACCTTC

j_call: TRBJ2-7
clone_size: few
d_call: NA
v_call: TRBV11-2
cdr3_aa: CASSLAYTSYEQYF
cdr3_nt: TGTGCCAGCAGCTTAGCTTACACCTCCTACGAGCAGTACTTC

j_call: TRBJ1-6
clone_size: NA
d_call: TRBD1
v_call: TRBV30
cdr3_aa: CAWRRGTGSNSPLHF
cdr3_nt: TGTGCCTGGAGACGAGGGACAGGATCTAATTCACCCCTCCACTTT

j_call: TRBJ1-1
clone_size: NA
d_call: TRBD1
v_call: TRBV6-1
cdr3_aa: CASSEDRATEAFF
cdr3_nt: TGTGCCAGCAGTGAGGACAGGGCCACTGAAGCTTTCTTT

j_call: TRBJ1-5
clone_size: NA
d_call: NA
v_call: TRBV7-8
cdr3_aa: CASSEDRYSNQPQHF
cdr3_nt: TGTGCCAGCAGCGAAGACAGGTACAGTAATCAGCCCCAGCATTTT

j_call: TRBJ2-5
clone_size: NA
d_call: NA
v_call: TRBV3-1/TRBV3-2
cdr3_aa: CASSQDLGKETQYF
cdr3_nt: TGTGCCAGCAGCCAAGATCTAGGAAAAGAGACCCAGTACTTC

j_call: TRBJ1-6
clone_size: NA
d_call: NA
v_call: TRBV12-3/TRBV12-4
cdr3_aa: CASSSVEISPLHF
cdr3_nt: TGTGCCAGCAGTTCCGTGGAGATTTCACCCCTCCACTTT